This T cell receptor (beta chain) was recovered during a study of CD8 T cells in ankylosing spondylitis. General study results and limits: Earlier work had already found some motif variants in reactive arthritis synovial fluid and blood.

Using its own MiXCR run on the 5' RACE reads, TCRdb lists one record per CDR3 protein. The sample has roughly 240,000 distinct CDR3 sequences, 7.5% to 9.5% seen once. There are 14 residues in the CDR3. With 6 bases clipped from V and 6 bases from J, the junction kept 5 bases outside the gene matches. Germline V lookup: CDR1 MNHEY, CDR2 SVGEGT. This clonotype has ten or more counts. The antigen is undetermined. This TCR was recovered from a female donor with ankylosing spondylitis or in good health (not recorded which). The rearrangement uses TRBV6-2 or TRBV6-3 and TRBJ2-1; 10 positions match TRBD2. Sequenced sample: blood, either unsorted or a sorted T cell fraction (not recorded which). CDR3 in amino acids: CASRWTSGSNEQFF. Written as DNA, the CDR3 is TGTGCCAGCAGATGGACTAGCGGTTCCAATGAGCAGTTCTTC.